This is a list of T cell receptor beta chains from one sample in a study of regulatory T cells in long-lasting Graves disease. MiXCR was run by TCRdb on the multiplex PCR reads, yielding one entry per CDR3 protein. Of a few hundred thousand distinct CDR3 sequences listed, 16% are singletons. These same data were also listed under a study on T cells in Graves' hyperthyroidism and ophthalmopathy.

The source was peripheral blood mononuclear cells (PBMCs), collected at new diagnosis, from a patient treated with antithyroid drugs. The source of these receptors is a woman between 18 and 30 years old with Graves disease. The CDR3 runs from the conserved cysteine through the conserved F or W. D genes are given only for firm matches. Not every row has a clone size; where given, it reads once, few, many or a size class.

d_gene,j_gene,abundance,v_gene,CDR3aa,CDR3nt
-,TRBJ2-2,many,TRBV7-2,CASSTMGGVRTGELFF,TGTGCCAGCAGCACAATGGGGGGAGTACGGACCGGGGAGCTGTTTTTT
TRBD2,TRBJ2-7,few,TRBV7-3,CASSSSGLAGDEQYF,TGTGCCAGCAGCTCATCGGGACTAGCGGGAGACGAGCAGTACTTC
TRBD1,TRBJ2-2,many,TRBV3-1,CASSTRDSSTGELFF,TGTGCCAGCAGCACCCGGGACAGTTCCACCGGGGAGCTGTTTTTT
TRBD1,TRBJ2-3,many,TRBV12-3/TRBV12-4,CASSPGQESSTDTQYF,TGTGCCAGCAGTCCCGGACAGGAGTCTAGCACAGATACGCAGTATTTT
-,TRBJ2-7,-,TRBV6-2/TRBV6-3,CASSYSGEVYEQYF,TGTGCCAGCAGTTACTCGGGAGAGGTCTACGAGCAGTACTTC
-,TRBJ2-2,-,TRBV10-2,CASSGKSPGELFF,TGCGCCAGCAGCGGGAAGTCGCCCGGGGAGCTGTTTTTT
-,TRBJ1-1,-,TRBV20-1,CSASRRMNTEAFF,TGCAGTGCTAGTCGCAGAATGAACACTGAAGCTTTCTTT
TRBD2,TRBJ2-7,-,TRBV3-1,CASSFRTSGRVEQYF,TGTGCCAGCAGCTTCCGGACTAGCGGGAGGGTCGAGCAGTACTTC
-,TRBJ1-2,-,TRBV6-5,CTSSYNDRNGYTF,TGTACCAGCAGTTACAATGACAGAAATGGCTACACCTTC
TRBD1,TRBJ2-7,-,TRBV7-9,CASSSWDRGRKPYEQYF,TGTGCCAGCAGCTCCTGGGACAGGGGCCGTAAACCCTACGAGCAGTACTTC
-,TRBJ1-3,few,TRBV20-1,CSASLQTSGNTIYF,TGCAGTGCTAGCCTTCAGACCTCTGGAAACACCATATATTTT
TRBD2,TRBJ2-7,-,TRBV20-1,CSVAGGPRYNEQYF,TGCAGCGTCGCGGGAGGACCGAGGTACAATGAGCAGTACTTC
-,TRBJ2-3,-,TRBV7-6,CASSLAGPSTDTQYF,TGTGCCAGCAGCTTAGCGGGCCCTAGCACAGATACGCAGTATTTT
-,TRBJ1-5,-,TRBV3-1,CASSQDLTSNQPQHF,TGTGCCAGCAGCCAAGACCTAACAAGCAATCAGCCCCAGCATTTT
TRBD2,TRBJ2-3,many,TRBV7-9,CASSFITGGPSDTQYF,TGTGCCAGCAGCTTTATAACGGGAGGGCCCTCAGATACGCAGTATTTT
TRBD1,TRBJ1-5,many,TRBV2,CASKGTGAVLSQPQHF,TGTGCCAGCAAAGGGACAGGGGCCGTCTTAAGTCAGCCCCAGCATTTT
-,TRBJ2-3,-,TRBV5-1,CASRTGPETDTQYF,TGCGCCAGCAGAACAGGGCCGGAAACAGATACGCAGTATTTT
TRBD1,TRBJ2-2,many,TRBV15,CATSIRTGAGELFF,TGTGCCACCAGCATTCGTACAGGGGCCGGGGAGCTGTTTTTT
TRBD1,TRBJ1-2,-,TRBV7-2,CASSLIGTGLLLDGYTF,TGTGCCAGCAGCTTAATCGGGACAGGGCTGCTTTTGGATGGCTACACCTTC
-,TRBJ2-7,many,TRBV12-3/TRBV12-4,CASSLLLLDEQYF,TGTGCCAGCAGTCTCCTCTTACTGGACGAGCAGTACTTC
-,TRBJ2-2,-,TRBV3-1,CASSQVSRELFF,TGTGCCAGCAGCCAAGTGTCCCGGGAGCTGTTTTTT
-,TRBJ2-2,-,TRBV28,CASRGGAGELFF,TGTGCCAGCAGAGGTGGCGCCGGGGAGCTGTTTTTT
TRBD2,TRBJ2-1,many,TRBV5-1,CASSNPSGSNEQFF,TGCGCCAGCAGCAACCCTAGCGGGAGCAATGAGCAGTTCTTC
TRBD1,TRBJ1-3,-,TRBV12-3/TRBV12-4,CVSSLGQGGNTIYF,TGTGTCAGCAGCCTCGGACAGGGTGGAAACACCATATATTTT
-,TRBJ2-5,many,TRBV29-1,CSVEERRETQYF,TGCAGCGTTGAAGAACGGCGCGAGACCCAGTACTTC
-,TRBJ2-2,few,TRBV2,CASESTDTNTGELFF,TGTGCCAGTGAATCGACCGATACGAACACCGGGGAGCTGTTTTTT
-,TRBJ2-7,-,TRBV19,CASSTKRSSYEQYF,TGTGCCAGTAGTACCAAACGGAGCTCCTACGAGCAGTACTTC
-,TRBJ2-5,-,TRBV28,CASSTLTGPQETQYF,TGTGCCAGCAGCACCCTGACAGGCCCTCAAGAGACCCAGTACTTC
TRBD1,TRBJ1-3,many,TRBV6-1,CASSKTGTGGAGSGNTIYF,TGTGCCAGCAGTAAGACCGGGACAGGGGGCGCGGGCTCTGGAAACACCATATATTTT
TRBD2,TRBJ2-3,-,TRBV2,CASGNPPGLAGGTDTQYF,TGTGCCAGCGGAAATCCCCCGGGACTAGCGGGAGGCACAGATACGCAGTATTTT
-,TRBJ1-3,many,TRBV7-2,CASSLIGPQSSSGNTIYF,TGTGCCAGCAGCTTAATAGGGCCCCAGTCGAGCTCTGGAAACACCATATATTTT
TRBD1,TRBJ2-6,many,TRBV7-9,CASSPRQGSSGANVLTF,TGTGCCAGCAGCCCTCGACAGGGGTCCTCTGGGGCCAACGTCCTGACTTTC
-,TRBJ1-2,many,TRBV30,CAWRMSSAGYTF,TGTGCCTGGAGGATGAGTTCAGCTGGCTACACCTTC
-,TRBJ2-7,many,TRBV27,CASSFGESPYEQYF,TGTGCCAGCAGTTTTGGCGAATCTCCCTACGAGCAGTACTTC
-,TRBJ2-3,many,TRBV28,CASSLARMSADTQYF,TGTGCCAGCAGTTTGGCCCGAATGTCAGCAGATACGCAGTATTTT
TRBD2,TRBJ2-1,many,TRBV5-1,CASKVNISLASSYNEQFF,TGCGCCAGCAAGGTTAACATCTCACTAGCGAGCTCCTACAATGAGCAGTTCTTC
-,TRBJ1-3,many,TRBV12-3/TRBV12-4,CATSTSGNTIYF,TGTGCCACCAGTACCTCTGGAAACACCATATATTTT
-,TRBJ1-3,many,TRBV12-3/TRBV12-4,CASSTTGNTIYF,TGTGCCAGCAGTACAACTGGAAACACCATATATTTT
-,TRBJ2-7,many,TRBV11-2,CASSLGVWSRNYEQYF,TGTGCCAGCAGCTTAGGGGTGTGGAGCAGAAACTACGAGCAGTACTTC
TRBD1,TRBJ1-3,-,TRBV2,CASSLTGGLNTIYF,TGTGCCAGCAGCTTGACAGGGGGCTTGAACACCATATATTTT
-,TRBJ1-2,-,TRBV3-1,CASSQPSSGGYTF,TGTGCCAGCAGCCAACCGTCCTCGGGTGGCTACACCTTC
-,TRBJ1-5,many,TRBV7-8,CASSRVAAVGPNQPQHF,TGTGCCAGCAGTCGGGTGGCGGCGGTGGGGCCCAATCAGCCCCAGCATTTT
TRBD2,TRBJ2-3,-,TRBV4-1,CASRKRTSGIVDTQYF,TGCGCCAGCAGGAAAAGAACTAGCGGGATAGTAGATACGCAGTATTTT